Here is one TCR beta chain with its context. No antigen is known for it. The data derive from a study of T-cell reconstitution after alpha-beta-depleted transplantation in children. Whole-study findings and limits: Elevated TCRbeta diversity at day 60 was traced, in some patients, to surviving recipient T cells and thymic progenitors. Expanded graft clones numbering several hundred reportedly gave rise to alpha-beta T cells about two months after transplant. Counts and diversity of T cells one year after transplant came mostly from newly produced T cells.

Construction of the TCRbeta library involved unique molecular identifiers. TCRdb re-derived calls from the PCR reads in MiXCR, one entry per CDR3 protein. Among 750,000 to 950,000 distinct CDR3 sequences listed, under 20% were seen once. Per the germline V gene, CDR1 is MGHRA and CDR2 is YSYEKL. The CDR3 is made up of 16 amino acids. J lost 0 bases, V lost 5 bases, and 4 bases had no gene match. The TCR originated in a male patient between 10 and 17 years old who had a stem cell transplant for acute lymphoblastic leukemia, so the T cells may come from the graft donor. The sequencing used PBMCs, mostly from graft donor cells, collected 360 days after TCRalphabeta/CD19-depleted stem cell transplant. The V gene is TRBV4-1, the J gene TRBJ1-1; 12 nucleotides align to TRBD1. The CDR3 protein is CASSAGTGGLNTEAFF. CDR3 sequence (DNA): TGCGCCAGCAGCGCCGGGACAGGGGGCTTGAACACTGAAGCTTTCTTT.